This T cell receptor (beta chain) was profiled in a study of shared clonotypes between healthy human individuals. Regarding the study as a whole: Some naive CD4 clonotypes, 4% to 6%, turned up in common across a handful of donors.

This CDR3 has 14 residues. The V gene's germline CDR1 is SGHDT and CDR2 YYEEEE. V lost 2 bases, J lost 7 bases, and 13 bases lay in between. Deep was the level used in running the assay. Using immunoSEQ multiplex PCR, the repertoire was profiled, and TCRdb retains in-frame clones only, with some absent. Among about a million clones listed, approximately 77% were seen once. Note on this clone: Its antigen remains unknown.

Material for sequencing was memory CD4+ T cells from PBMCs. Subset specified: CD45RA-negative fraction. This TCR was sampled from a man aged 18 to 29 in good health. Some clones in this sample may be carry-over from other donors' samples. This chain uses TRBV5-6 with TRBJ1-5; perhaps TRBD1 as D (5 bases). The CDR3, as DNA: TGTGCCAGCAGCTTAGGAGGGGTCGGACAGCCCCAGCATTTT. Its protein product is CASSLGGVGQPQHF.